The rows below give T cell receptor beta chains drawn from one sample of a study of T cells after posttransplantation cyclophosphamide. Generated by immunoSEQ multiplex PCR, the TCRdb table keeps only in-frame clones and is missing some. The data hold roughly 16,000 clones, with around nine tenths observed a single time. Sequencing used PBMCs, obtained after an allogeneic stem cell transplant with a calcineurin inhibitor and methotrexate. The source is a male patient in his fifties or sixties who received an allogeneic stem cell transplant from an unrelated donor, was CMV-positive, and had chronic GVHD only. Some T cells may possibly be graft donor cells. CDR3s include the opening cysteine and the closing phenylalanine or tryptophan. Fields, in order: D gene, clone size, J gene, V gene, CDR3 DNA, CDR3 protein. A D gene is named only where the DNA matches it firmly. Rows give clone size only sometimes, using once, few, many, or a class for an expanded clone.

>.|.|TRBJ1-5|TRBV4-1
TGCGCCAGCAGCCGAGCCGGACACGGAAATCAGCCCCAGCATTTT
CASSRAGHGNQPQHF
>TRBD1|once|TRBJ2-1|TRBV5-1
TGCGCCAGCAGCTTGGCCAAGACAGGGGGGCTCTACAATGAGCAGTTCTTC
CASSLAKTGGLYNEQFF
>TRBD2|.|TRBJ2-4|TRBV7-8
TGTGCCAGCAGCTTAACGACTAGCCGTGGGAACATTCAGTACTTC
CASSLTTSRGNIQYF
>.|.|TRBJ2-5|TRBV13
TGTGCCAGCAGCTACGGGGAGGAGGGACAAGAGACCCAGTACTTC
CASSYGEEGQETQYF
>.|.|TRBJ2-7|TRBV5-4
TGTGCCAGCAGCTTCGACAGCTACGAGCAGTACTTC
CASSFDSYEQYF
>.|.|TRBJ2-2|TRBV2
TGTGCCAGCCGAACAGACGCGAACACCGGGGAGCTGTTTTTT
CASRTDANTGELFF
>TRBD2|.|TRBJ2-3|TRBV28
TGTGCCAGCAGGAAAAAACTAGCGCCAGATACGCAGTATTTT
CASRKKLAPDTQYF
>.|.|TRBJ1-2|TRBV9
TGTGCCAGCAGCGTAGGGCAGTATGATGGCTACACCTTC
CASSVGQYDGYTF
>TRBD2|.|TRBJ2-2|TRBV5-5
TGTGCCAGCAGCCCTGTTGCGGGGGGGCCGGCCGGGGAGCTGTTTTTT
CASSPVAGGPAGELFF
>TRBD1|.|TRBJ1-1|TRBV5-1
TGCGCCAGCAGCTTGGCAAGCCCAGGGGGCACTGAAGCTTTCTTT
CASSLASPGGTEAFF
>.|.|TRBJ2-2|TRBV28
TGTGCCAGCAGGAATACCAGGGGGGCCGGGGAGCTGTTTTTT
CASRNTRGAGELFF
>.|.|TRBJ1-5|TRBV19
TGTGCCAGTAGTATATCTACTAGCAATCAGCCCCAGCATTTT
CASSISTSNQPQHF
>TRBD2|.|TRBJ2-7|TRBV13
TGTGCCAGCAGCTCGGAGAGACTAGCGGGAGCCTACGAGCAGTACTTC
CASSSERLAGAYEQYF
>TRBD1|.|TRBJ1-2|TRBV29-1
TGCAGCGTTGACAGGACAGGGATTAACTATGGCTACACCTTC
CSVDRTGINYGYTF
>TRBD2|.|TRBJ2-5|TRBV7-2
TGTGCCAGCAGCCTAACTAGCGGGAGCAAAGAGACCCAGTACTTC
CASSLTSGSKETQYF
>.|.|TRBJ2-1|TRBV28
TGTGCCAGCAGTTTAGGTCGGGTCTTTAATGAGCAGTTCTTC
CASSLGRVFNEQFF
>.|.|TRBJ1-3|TRBV10-2
TGCGCCAGCAGTGACCTGGAGTTGCGGAGGCGGACTGGAAACACCATATATTTT
CASSDLELRRRTGNTIYF
>.|.|TRBJ1-1|TRBV14
TGTGCCAGCAGCCAAGATCGGGTAGGGGTAGTACTTGAAGCTTTCTTT
CASSQDRVGVVLEAFF
>TRBD2|.|TRBJ2-1|TRBV6-6
TGTGCCAGCAGTTACCCGGGACTAGCGGGTGTCAATGAGCAGTTCTTC
CASSYPGLAGVNEQFF
>.|.|TRBJ1-2|TRBV19
TGTGCCACCCTTGAGCGCGGCTACACCTTC
CATLERGYTF
>.|.|TRBJ2-1|TRBV5-4
TGTGCCAGCAGCTCTCAGACGGGGCTAGCGCGGGGTGAGCAGTTCTTC
CASSSQTGLARGEQFF
>TRBD1|.|TRBJ2-7|TRBV4-2
TGTGCCAGCAGCCTCTACTATCGACAGGGATCAGGGTACGAGCAGTGCTTC
CASSLYYRQGSGYEQCF
>.|.|TRBJ1-2|TRBV5-4
TGTGCCAGCAGCCGACAGAATTCCTATGGCTACACCTTC
CASSRQNSYGYTF
>TRBD2|.|TRBJ2-1|TRBV19
TGTGCCACTCGTTGGGGTAGCGGGAGCCACAATGAGCAGTTCTTC
CATRWGSGSHNEQFF
>TRBD2|.|TRBJ2-7|TRBV2
TGTGCCAGCCGTGTGGGACTAGCGACTTACGAGCAGTACTTC
CASRVGLATYEQYF
>.|once|TRBJ2-2|TRBV28
TGTGCCAGCAGTCCCCGGGGTTGGGCCGGGGAGCTGTTTTTT
CASSPRGWAGELFF
>.|.|TRBJ2-2|TRBV27
TGTGCCAGCAGTCCGGTGGTGGGCCCGAACACCGGGGAGCTGTTTTTT
CASSPVVGPNTGELFF
>TRBD1|once|TRBJ1-2|TRBV6-5
TGTGCCAGCAGTTACTCGAAAGGCAGGGGGCGAGCTACCTTC
CASSYSKGRGRATF
>TRBD1|.|TRBJ2-7|TRBV6-5
TGTGCCAGCAAGAGACAGGGGGCCTACGAGCAGTACTTC
CASKRQGAYEQYF
>.|once|TRBJ2-1|TRBV13
TGTGCCAGCAGCTCCACAGTGGCCCTATCCTACAATGAGCAGTTCTTC
CASSSTVALSYNEQFF
>.|.|TRBJ2-5|TRBV29-1
TGCAGCGGGAGGACAGATGGGGAGACCCAGTACTTC
CSGRTDGETQYF
>TRBD2|.|TRBJ2-1|TRBV27
TGTGCCACCAGGACTAGTACAGATGAGCAGTTCTTC
CATRTSTDEQFF
>TRBD1|.|TRBJ2-7|TRBV5-4
TGTGCCAGCAGCTTGGGAGGGGGCAACTACGAGCAGTACTTC
CASSLGGGNYEQYF
>.|.|TRBJ1-5|TRBV4-1
TGCGCCAGCAGCCTGCGCCGGACAGCCAATCAGCCCCAGCATTTT
CASSLRRTANQPQHF
>.|.|TRBJ2-5|TRBV13
TGTGCCAGCTCAGGGTACGGGACCCAGTACTTC
CASSGYGTQYF
>.|.|TRBJ2-3|TRBV5-1
TGCGCCAGCAGCTCGGACGGACGAGGGGATACGCAGTATTTT
CASSSDGRGDTQYF
>TRBD1|.|TRBJ2-7|TRBV11-3
TGTGCCAGCAGCTTAGAGACGGGACAGGGAAGGGACGAGCAGTACTTC
CASSLETGQGRDEQYF
>TRBD2|.|TRBJ2-1|TRBV7-9
TGTGCCAGCAGCCCTCTCCCCAGCGGGGGGGCCAAGAATGAGCAGTTCTTC
CASSPLPSGGAKNEQFF
>.|.|TRBJ2-3|TRBV10-3
TGTGCCATTCAACGGACTTTGCCCGGGTTAGATACGCAGTATTTT
CAIQRTLPGLDTQYF
>.|.|TRBJ1-1|TRBV12-5
TGTGCTAGTGGTTCCGGGACTCCAGCTTTCTTT
CASGSGTPAFF
>.|.|TRBJ1-5|TRBV27
TGTGCCAGCAGTTTAGAATACCGGGGGTCGTCAGGGCAGCCCCAGCATTTT
CASSLEYRGSSGQPQHF